This entry describes one TCR beta chain. The entry originates in a study of control samples from healthy donors and cancer patients. The repertoire was sequenced with immunoSEQ multiplex PCR; TCRdb's copy has only in-frame clones and lacks some. The sample consists of 200,000 to 250,000 clones, roughly 94% of them appearing once. CDR3 length: 15 residues. V was cut by 2 bases and J by 1 base, with 11 bases left in between. Germline V gene data show CDR1 as SGHDT and CDR2 as YYEEEE. This sequence originates from a man aged 45-60 years in good health. The material sequenced was blood. The rearrangement uses TRBV5-6 and TRBJ2-3; D remains ambiguous. The CDR3 coding sequence is TGTGCCAGCAGCTTCAGGCGGTTGGGCACAGATACGCAGTATTTT. Its translation is CASSFRRLGTDTQYF.